The 10 T cell receptor beta chains in this list originate from one sample, sequenced in a study of cytomegalovirus exposure and HLA in healthy donors. Researchers ran the PCR with 60 Vbeta and 13 Jbeta primers. Measured with immunoSEQ multiplex PCR; TCRdb has only the in-frame clones, and not every one. Among 110,000 to 150,000 clones listed, 70% to 85% were seen once. The sample consisted of PBMCs. These receptors were obtained from a male donor in good health and CMV-seronegative.

The chain carries TRBV7-6 and TRBJ2-7; 8 bases line up with TRBD1. The CDR3 has 14 amino acids. V trimming: 5 bases; J trimming: 6 bases; junction bases outside the gene matches: 9. Per the germline V gene, CDR1 is SGHVS and CDR2 is FNYEAQ. For the CDR3, the DNA is TGTGCCAGCAGCCAGGGGGCTGCCGCTGGCGAGCAGTACTTC. Its translation is CASSQGAAAGEQYF.

The gene calls are TRBV5-4 and TRBJ2-1; 8 nucleotides agree with TRBD2. V gave up 0 bases and J gave up 8 bases; unmatched junction bases: 7. The CDR3 length is 15 residues. The germline CDR1 and CDR2 sequences are SGHNT and YYREEE (reference sequence). DNA of the CDR3: TGTGCCAGCAGCTTGGGTGGGACTAGTAATGATGAGCAGTTCTTC. Its translation: CASSLGGTSNDEQFF.

The V and J genes are TRBV28 and TRBJ2-2; the D gene is possibly TRBD2 (7 bases). The ends were cut back, 7 bases at V and 4 bases at J, with 19 bases in the middle. The CDR3 is 16 amino acids. Germline V gene data show CDR1 as MDHEN and CDR2 as SYDVKM. CDR3 residues: CASTPDGGLTTGELFF. The DNA for the CDR3 is TGTGCCAGCACCCCGGACGGGGGGCTTACCACCGGGGAGCTGTTTTTT.

This clone was counted a few times. The chain carries TRBV5-1 and TRBJ2-7, with TRBD1 matching over 10 bases. The V segment lost 3 bases and the J segment 9 bases; nucleotides outside the gene matches: 3. There are 12 residues in the CDR3. Germline V gene lookup returns CDR1 SGHRS and CDR2 YFSETQ. CDR3 region: CASSYDRGLQYF. The CDR3 nucleotides read TGCGCCAGCAGCTATGACAGGGGGCTGCAGTACTTC.

The genes are TRBV28 and TRBJ2-7; 12 bases are shared with TRBD1. Per germline, CDR1 MDHEN and CDR2 SYDVKM. With 0 bases clipped from V and 5 bases from J, the junction kept 2 bases outside the gene matches. CDR3 size: 15 residues. The CDR3 nucleotides read TGTGCCAGCAGTTTATGGGGGACAGGGGGCCACGAGCAGTACTTC. This encodes CASSLWGTGGHEQYF.

The chain recombines TRBV2 with TRBJ2-3, with no clear D. Looked up from germline, CDR1 is SNHLY and CDR2 is FYNNEI. This CDR3 has 12 amino acids. V dropped 10 bases and J dropped 7 bases, with 15 bases sitting between them. In DNA form, the CDR3 reads TGTGCCACCCAAGCCGAGTCCAATACGCAGTATTTT. This gives the protein CATQAESNTQYF.

This sequence joins TRBV5-1 and TRBJ2-5; 8 bases line up with TRBD1. Germline V gives CDR1 SGHRS, CDR2 YFSETQ. The CDR3 extends over 15 amino acids. V gave up 4 bases and J gave up 3 bases; unmatched junction bases: 8. The CDR3 sequence is CASSQRDRSKETQYF. The CDR3 DNA reads as TGCGCCAGCAGCCAACGGGACAGGAGTAAAGAGACCCAGTACTTC.

V gene TRBV7-8 combines with J gene TRBJ2-3, with 10 bases matching TRBD2. J gave up 2 bases and V 5 bases, and 16 bases lay outside the gene matches. The CDR3 covers 19 residues. Germline CDR1 is SGHVS and CDR2 is FQNEAQ. CDR3: CASSLPQRGGRSSTDTQYF. DNA of the CDR3: TGTGCCAGCAGCCTCCCACAGCGGGGGGGCCGCTCCTCCACAGATACGCAGTATTTT.

The chain carries TRBV28 and TRBJ2-7, with TRBD2 identical over 11 bases. The V and J ends lost 8 bases and 5 bases, in that order; junction bases with no gene match: 17. CDR1 MDHEN and CDR2 SYDVKM come from the germline V gene. This CDR3 region has 17 residues. The CDR3 DNA reads as TGTGCCAGCGCTGAGGATAGCGGGAGGGCCTATTTGGACGAGCAGTACTTC. Translating gives CASAEDSGRAYLDEQYF.

The chain is built from TRBV6-5 and TRBJ1-1, with a weak D call TRBD1 (6 bases). The V gene lost 7 bases and the J gene lost 1 base, with 7 bases spanning the gap. The CDR3 runs 12 residues. Germline loops: CDR1 MNHEY, CDR2 SVGAGI. CDR3 loop: CASKGGNTEAFF. Here the CDR3 DNA reads TGTGCCAGCAAAGGGGGGAACACTGAAGCTTTCTTT.